A selection of T cell receptor beta chains follows, all from one sample in a study of OX40 agonist ivuxolimab in advanced cancers. Using immunoSEQ multiplex PCR, the repertoire was profiled, and TCRdb retains in-frame clones only, with some absent. The sample consists of tens of thousands of clones, approximately 91% of them appearing once. The material was CD4+ or CD8+ T cells sorted from blood, obtained in a trial of the OX40 agonist ivuxolimab. The receptors were sampled from an adult with an advanced solid tumor such as melanoma, head and neck, liver or kidney cancer. CDR3s include the opening cysteine and the closing phenylalanine or tryptophan. A D gene is named only where the DNA matches it firmly. Part of the rows lack a size; the others show once, few, many or a class for expanded clones.

NA	TRBV29-1	TRBJ1-2	TRBD1	CSVRTGGVGYTF	TGCAGCGTCCGGACAGGGGGTGTGGGCTACACCTTC
NA	TRBV10-2	TRBJ2-3	NA	CASRPPNRADTQYF	TGCGCCAGCAGGCCCCCGAACAGGGCAGATACGCAGTATTTT
NA	TRBV30	TRBJ1-5	NA	CAWGGQGYQPQHF	TGTGCCTGGGGGGGCCAGGGGTATCAGCCCCAGCATTTT
NA	TRBV7-6	TRBJ1-4	TRBD1	CASSLGQGYEKLFF	TGTGCCAGCAGCTTAGGACAGGGGTATGAAAAACTGTTTTTT
NA	TRBV7-9	TRBJ1-1	NA	CASSSGQNTEAFF	TGTGCCAGCAGCTCCGGACAGAACACTGAAGCTTTCTTT
NA	TRBV5-8	TRBJ1-4	TRBD1	CASSSYRDRASGPNEKLFF	TGTGCCAGCAGCAGTTACCGGGACAGGGCTTCTGGGCCTAATGAAAAACTGTTTTTT
NA	TRBV5-5	TRBJ2-7	TRBD1	CASRVWDSSYEQYF	TGTGCCAGCAGGGTGTGGGACAGTTCCTACGAGCAGTACTTC
NA	TRBV4-3	TRBJ2-6	NA	CASSQARDTGANVLTF	TGCGCCAGCAGCCAAGCTCGGGACACTGGGGCCAACGTCCTGACTTTC
NA	TRBV4-3	TRBJ1-1	TRBD1	CASSQDTGDTEAFF	TGCGCCAGCAGCCAAGATACAGGGGACACTGAAGCTTTCTTT
NA	TRBV6-1	TRBJ2-7	NA	CASTGGSSYEQYF	TGTGCCAGCACTGGGGGGAGCTCCTACGAGCAGTACTTC
NA	TRBV18	TRBJ2-1	NA	CASSPALGDRYIYNEQFF	TGTGCCAGCTCACCAGCGCTTGGGGATAGGTACATCTACAATGAGCAGTTCTTC
NA	TRBV7-6	TRBJ2-7	NA	CASSFQGEGEQYF	TGTGCCAGCAGCTTTCAGGGAGAAGGCGAGCAGTACTTC
NA	TRBV13	TRBJ2-5	TRBD1	CASSLEGTGVETQYF	TGTGCCAGCAGCTTAGAAGGGACAGGGGTAGAGACCCAGTACTTC
NA	TRBV5-1	TRBJ2-3	NA	CASSLTRGYTDTQYF	TGCGCCAGCAGCTTGACGAGGGGGTACACAGATACGCAGTATTTT
NA	TRBV25-1	TRBJ2-1	TRBD2	CASSSGKNYNEQFF	TGTGCCAGCTCGAGCGGGAAAAACTACAATGAGCAGTTCTTC
NA	TRBV28	TRBJ1-2	NA	CASYPTGPLYGYTF	TGTGCCAGCTACCCGACAGGCCCCCTCTATGGCTACACCTTC
few	TRBV19	TRBJ1-2	NA	CASSPALNYGYTF	TGTGCCAGTAGTCCGGCTCTTAACTATGGCTACACCTTC
NA	TRBV19	TRBJ1-4	TRBD1	CASSISPPRTGGREKLFF	TGTGCCAGTAGTATATCCCCGCCTCGGACAGGGGGAAGGGAAAAACTGTTTTTT
many	TRBV10-3	TRBJ1-1	NA	CAISESRENTEAFF	TGTGCCATCAGTGAGTCTCGAGAGAACACTGAAGCTTTCTTT
NA	TRBV14	TRBJ1-4	NA	CASSRVDEGPLEKLFF	TGTGCCAGCAGCCGAGTTGACGAAGGCCCTCTTGAAAAACTGTTTTTT
NA	TRBV30	TRBJ2-3	NA	CAWSYESGDTQYF	TGTGCCTGGAGTTATGAGTCAGGGGATACGCAGTATTTT
NA	TRBV27	TRBJ2-1	NA	CASSLMGHEQFF	TGTGCCAGCAGTTTAATGGGTCATGAGCAGTTCTTC
NA	TRBV6-6	TRBJ2-3	NA	CASSYVSVDTQYF	TGTGCCAGCAGTTACGTTAGCGTGGATACGCAGTATTTT
NA	TRBV5-6	TRBJ2-1	NA	CASNPGKSLSNEQFF	TGTGCCAGCAACCCTGGAAAGAGCCTATCCAATGAGCAGTTCTTC
NA	TRBV19	TRBJ2-1	TRBD2	CASTRGGLAGAPGNEQFF	TGTGCCAGTACCCGAGGGGGACTAGCGGGGGCTCCGGGGAATGAGCAGTTCTTC
NA	TRBV7-3	TRBJ2-2	TRBD2	CASSPLASGRMDTGELFF	TGTGCCAGCAGCCCCCTCGCTAGCGGGAGAATGGACACCGGGGAGCTGTTTTTT
NA	TRBV10-3	TRBJ2-3	TRBD2	CAISEYGGATDTQYF	TGTGCCATCAGTGAGTACGGGGGGGCGACAGATACGCAGTATTTT
NA	TRBV7-2	TRBJ2-7	NA	CASSLAPESSYEQYF	TGTGCCAGCAGCTTAGCTCCTGAATCCTCCTACGAGCAGTACTTC
NA	TRBV6-1	TRBJ2-3	NA	CASSAFLIGGVGNTDTQYF	TGTGCCAGCAGTGCCTTCCTAATTGGGGGAGTTGGGAACACAGATACGCAGTATTTT
NA	TRBV4-1	TRBJ2-5	NA	CASSLSRRAGETQYF	TGCGCCAGCAGTCTTAGCCGGAGGGCCGGGGAGACCCAGTACTTC
NA	TRBV27	TRBJ1-2	TRBD1	CASSLLGGNYGYTF	TGTGCCAGCAGTTTATTAGGGGGCAACTATGGCTACACCTTC
few	TRBV4-3	TRBJ2-6	TRBD2	CASSQDGRVSGANVLTF	TGCGCCAGCAGCCAAGATGGGAGGGTCTCTGGGGCCAACGTCCTGACTTTC
NA	TRBV19	TRBJ2-1	TRBD2	CASSPASGRVDEQFF	TGTGCCAGTAGCCCGGCTAGCGGGAGGGTGGATGAGCAGTTCTTC
NA	TRBV7-8	TRBJ1-5	NA	CASSPETYSNQPQHF	TGTGCCAGCAGCCCCGAGACGTATAGCAATCAGCCCCAGCATTTT
NA	TRBV5-6	TRBJ2-2	TRBD1	CASSLDGQGWTGELFF	TGTGCCAGCAGCTTGGATGGACAGGGTTGGACCGGGGAGCTGTTTTTT
once	TRBV9	TRBJ2-7	NA	CASSPPLGDEQYF	TGTGCCAGCAGCCCCCCCCTGGGGGACGAGCAGTACTTC
NA	TRBV19	TRBJ1-5	NA	CASNGRGNQPQHF	TGTGCCAGTAACGGACGGGGCAATCAGCCTCAGCATTTT
NA	TRBV7-6	TRBJ2-7	NA	CASSLALRGTPSYEQYF	TGTGCCAGCAGCTTAGCGCTACGGGGTACCCCCTCCTACGAGCAGTACTTC
NA	TRBV7-2	TRBJ2-1	NA	CASSRMAGNEQFF	TGTGCCAGCAGCCGCATGGCGGGGAATGAGCAGTTCTTC
NA	TRBV29-1	TRBJ1-5	TRBD1	CSAGTGVGQPQHF	TGCAGCGCGGGGACAGGGGTCGGGCAGCCCCAGCATTTT
few	TRBV19	TRBJ1-5	NA	CASSPGRYNQPQHF	TGTGCCAGTAGTCCGGGACGTTACAATCAGCCCCAGCATTTT
NA	TRBV6-4	TRBJ2-5	TRBD2	CASSEIRLAGGHGETQYF	TGTGCCAGCAGTGAAATTCGGCTAGCGGGGGGCCACGGGGAGACCCAGTACTTC
NA	TRBV9	TRBJ2-1	NA	CASSVGDREVDNEQFF	TGTGCCAGCAGCGTGGGAGACAGGGAGGTGGACAATGAGCAGTTCTTC
once	TRBV29-1	TRBJ1-2	NA	CSVVGGGGYTF	TGCAGCGTTGTAGGGGGGGGCGGCTACACCTTC
NA	TRBV10-3	TRBJ2-1	TRBD1	CAISESAGGYNEQFF	TGTGCCATCAGTGAGTCGGCAGGGGGCTACAATGAGCAGTTCTTC
once	TRBV7-9	TRBJ2-6	NA	CASSFPLAPANVLTF	TGTGCCAGCAGCTTCCCTCTGGCTCCGGCCAACGTCCTGACTTTC
NA	TRBV29-1	TRBJ2-6	TRBD2	CSVKAGNSGANVLTF	TGCAGCGTAAAAGCGGGAAACTCTGGGGCCAACGTCCTGACTTTC
NA	TRBV9	TRBJ2-3	TRBD2	CASRLLAAYTDTQYF	TGTGCCAGCAGGCTACTAGCGGCTTACACAGATACGCAGTATTTT
few	TRBV2	TRBJ2-1	NA	CARSSANNEQFF	TGTGCCAGATCTTCGGCGAACAATGAGCAGTTCTTC
NA	TRBV29-1	TRBJ1-2	NA	CSVVSNWNYGYTF	TGCAGCGTTGTTTCGAACTGGAACTATGGCTACACCTTC
NA	TRBV28	TRBJ2-5	TRBD2	CASSLGLAASETQYF	TGTGCCAGCAGTTTGGGGCTAGCGGCCTCGGAGACCCAGTACTTC
NA	TRBV5-4	TRBJ1-1	NA	CASTSGAVTEAFF	TGTGCCAGCACCTCCGGGGCGGTCACTGAAGCTTTCTTT
NA	TRBV5-1	TRBJ1-1	NA	CASSPKTYMNTEAFF	TGCGCCAGCAGCCCAAAGACGTATATGAACACTGAAGCTTTCTTT
NA	TRBV11-2	TRBJ2-3	TRBD2	CASSLEVAGDTQYF	TGTGCCAGCAGCTTAGAGGTAGCGGGAGATACGCAGTATTTT
NA	TRBV18	TRBJ2-2	NA	CASSPPTGSTGELFF	TGTGCCAGCTCACCACCCACAGGGAGCACCGGGGAGCTGTTTTTT
once	TRBV19	TRBJ1-1	TRBD1	CASSAIQGMNTEAFF	TGTGCCAGTAGTGCTATACAGGGGATGAACACTGAAGCTTTCTTT